This is a list of T cell receptor beta chains from one sample in a study of shared clonotypes between healthy human individuals. Profiling relied on immunoSEQ multiplex PCR, and the TCRdb table lists in-frame clones only, not all of them. Of over a million clones in the sample, about 96% were seen once. What was sequenced was naive CD4+ T cells sorted from blood. These receptors came from a man in his thirties or forties in good health. The CDR3 runs from the conserved cysteine through the conserved F or W. D genes are given only for firm matches. Clone sizes are given selectively: once, few, many, or a class where the clone is expanded.

D gene	clone size	V gene	J gene	CDR3 protein	CDR3 DNA
TRBD1	once	TRBV6-5	TRBJ2-7	CASTSGRGPYEQYF	TGTGCCAGCACGAGCGGCAGGGGGCCCTACGAGCAGTACTTC
-	-	TRBV27	TRBJ2-1	CASERDSRRFF	TGTGCCAGCGAGAGGGACTCGCGGCGGTTCTTC
-	-	TRBV7-7	TRBJ1-5	CASSPNSNQPQHF	TGTGCCAGCAGCCCTAATAGCAATCAGCCCCAGCATTTT
TRBD2	-	TRBV5-4	TRBJ2-3	CASSPYDSGGTDTQYF	TGTGCCAGCAGCCCCTATGACAGCGGGGGCACAGATACGCAGTATTTT
-	-	TRBV5-1	TRBJ2-5	CASSLQRGLQETQYF	TGCGCCAGCAGCTTGCAACGGGGTCTCCAAGAGACCCAGTACTTC
TRBD2	-	TRBV2	TRBJ2-1	CATGLAGDVEQFF	TGTGCCACTGGACTAGCGGGGGACGTTGAGCAGTTCTTC
-	-	TRBV7-8	TRBJ2-1	CATTTNRQSSYNEQFF	TGTGCCACCACGACCAACAGACAGAGCTCCTACAATGAGCAGTTCTTC
TRBD1	-	TRBV5-1	TRBJ2-5	CASSPGTGQETQYF	TGCGCCAGCAGCCCGGGGACAGGTCAAGAGACCCAGTACTTC
-	-	TRBV7-9	TRBJ1-1	CASSLAGGRTEAFF	TGTGCCAGCAGCTTAGCAGGTGGAAGGACTGAAGCTTTCTTT
-	-	TRBV5-1	TRBJ2-7	CASSLAAGSPAAYEQYF	TGCGCCAGCAGCTTGGCCGCTGGGTCTCCGGCAGCTTACGAGCAGTACTTC
-	-	TRBV5-1	TRBJ1-1	CASSSPSNTEAFF	TGCGCCAGCAGCTCCCCATCGAACACTGAAGCTTTCTTT
-	-	TRBV7-2	TRBJ2-7	CASSLGQVYEQYF	TGTGCCAGCAGCTTAGGGCAGGTCTACGAGCAGTACTTC
-	-	TRBV2	TRBJ2-1	CASRGYNEQFF	TGTGCCAGCAGGGGCTACAATGAGCAGTTCTTC
-	-	TRBV28	TRBJ1-1	CASSSPGLSEAFF	TGTGCCAGCAGTTCCCCGGGACTCAGCGAAGCTTTCTTT
-	once	TRBV10-1	TRBJ2-7	CASSLQLTYEQYF	TGCGCCAGCAGTCTACAGCTAACCTACGAGCAGTACTTC
-	-	TRBV18	TRBJ2-5	CATGGGQETQYF	TGTGCCACGGGTGGGGGACAAGAGACCCAGTACTTC
TRBD1	-	TRBV7-3	TRBJ1-1	CASSPQGATEAFF	TGTGCCAGCAGCCCCCAGGGGGCCACTGAAGCTTTCTTT
-	-	TRBV27	TRBJ2-2	CASSRPTGTGELFF	TGTGCCAGCAGTCGCCCCACGGGAACCGGGGAGCTGTTTTTT
TRBD2	once	TRBV5-1	TRBJ2-5	CASSLGTSGSRFQETQYF	TGCGCCAGCAGTCTCGGGACTAGCGGGAGTAGGTTCCAAGAGACCCAGTACTTC
-	-	TRBV30	TRBJ2-7	CACRTETYEQYF	TGTGCCTGTCGGACTGAAACCTACGAGCAGTACTTC
-	-	TRBV28	TRBJ2-7	CASSLGIGQVAYEQYF	TGTGCCAGCAGTTTAGGGATAGGCCAAGTCGCCTACGAGCAGTACTTC
-	-	TRBV5-5	TRBJ2-7	CASSFRPHEDEQYF	TGTGCCAGCAGCTTTCGACCCCACGAGGACGAGCAGTACTTC
TRBD2	-	TRBV5-1	TRBJ2-7	CASSPGTSGGYEQYF	TGCGCCAGCAGCCCGGGGACTAGCGGGGGTTACGAGCAGTACTTC
TRBD2	-	TRBV5-1	TRBJ2-5	CASSDPSGGETQYF	TGCGCCAGCAGCGACCCTAGCGGGGGAGAGACCCAGTACTTC
TRBD1	-	TRBV16	TRBJ1-2	CASSSQGQSVGYTF	TGTGCCAGCAGCTCTCAGGGACAGAGTGTGGGCTACACCTTC
-	-	TRBV6-1	TRBJ1-4	CASSTTGREDEKLFF	TGTGCCAGCAGCACCACCGGGAGGGAGGATGAAAAACTGTTTTTT